This entry lists 3 T cell receptor beta chains sequenced from one sample in a study of blood T cells in healthy people across ages. A sample-barcoded 5' primer and a J-beta primer mix were used in a second PCR of roughly 6 to 12 cycles. TCRdb called the 5' RACE reads again in MiXCR, with one record for every CDR3 protein. The table shows about 1.4 million distinct CDR3 sequences, with approximately 60% occurring only once. Sequenced material: blood. The receptors come from a man in his late teens or twenties in good health.

The chain carries TRBV12-3 or TRBV12-4 and TRBJ1-4; D gene uncertain. Between the trimmed V and J ends, which lost 4 bases and 2 bases, there was a span of 11 bases. This CDR3 spans 15 amino acids. CDR3 sequence (DNA): TGTGCCAGCAGTTCGCAGGATAGGACTAATGAAAAACTGTTTTTT. Amino acid sequence: CASSSQDRTNEKLFF.

The CDR3: CSVVLGTTNEKLFF. The CDR3 coding sequence is TGCAGCGTTGTTCTGGGAACAACTAATGAAAAACTGTTTTTT. J is TRBJ1-4 and V is TRBV29-1; D call uncertain. Trimming left V 4 bases short and J 0 bases short, with 9 bases between. The CDR3 sequence is 14 residues long. Germline loops: CDR1 SQVTM, CDR2 ANQGSEA.

The V call is TRBV4-1, the J call TRBJ2-1; D unresolved. The germline CDR1 and CDR2 sequences are MGHRA and YSYEKL. The CDR3 has 12 amino acids. V was shortened by 0 bases and J by 14 bases, with 11 bases between the two germline ends. The CDR3 spells CASSQDAVSEFF. The CDR3 DNA is TGCGCCAGCAGCCAAGATGCAGTGAGCGAGTTCTTC.